The 32 T cell receptor beta chains reported below all come from one sample, sequenced in a study of CD8 T cells in ankylosing spondylitis. MiXCR was run by TCRdb on the 5' RACE reads, yielding one entry per CDR3 protein. The sample has 500,000 to 650,000 distinct CDR3 sequences; roughly 5.3% are singletons. These receptors' antigens are unknown. Findings of the study overall: One TCR beta motif, made up of roughly eight highly homologous variants, appeared characteristic of ankylosing spondylitis blood.

The specimen sequenced was blood, either unsorted or a sorted T cell fraction (not recorded which). These TCRs come from a male donor with ankylosing spondylitis.

The V call is TRBV6-6, the J call TRBJ2-7; a possible D gene is TRBD2 (6 bases). Germline V gives CDR1 MNHNY, CDR2 SVGAGI (reference sequence). V shed 4 bases and J shed 6 bases, with 13 bases lying between them. The CDR3 spans 13 residues. CDR3 coding DNA: TGTGCCAGCAGTTCAACGGGAGCGGGCGAGCAGTACTTC. Its translation is CASSSTGAGEQYF.

The chain uses TRBV11-2 and TRBJ2-5, with 7 positions matching TRBD1. V shed 5 bases, J shed 2 bases, and the junction held 11 bases outside the gene matches. CDR3 size: 16 residues. Germline assignment: CDR1 SGHAT and CDR2 FQNNGV. This CDR3 is CASSPRDSTLQETQYF. The CDR3 DNA is TGTGCCAGCAGCCCCCGGGACAGTACCCTGCAAGAGACCCAGTACTTC. Combining the CDR3 with reference TRBV11-2 and TRBJ2-5 gives the whole variable domain EAGVAQSPRYKIIEKRQSVAFWCNPISGHATLYWYQQILGQGPKLLIQFQNNGVVDDSQLPKDRFSAERLKGVDSTLKIQPAKLEDSAVYLCASSPRDSTLQETQYFGPGTRLLVL.

V is TRBV12-3 or TRBV12-4 and J is TRBJ2-3, with D perhaps matching TRBD2 (5 bases). The CDR3 consists of 14 residues. V lost 10 bases and J lost 0, with 14 bases in between. The CDR3 nucleotides are TGTGCCAATACAGCGGAAGGGAGCACAGATACGCAGTATTTT. This translates into CANTAEGSTDTQYF.

This clonotype was counted only a few times. The genes are TRBV20-1 and TRBJ2-1; 13 bases align to TRBD2. V shed 5 bases and J 6 bases; nucleotides not matched to a gene: 16. CDR3 length: 18 amino acids. Germline CDR1 and CDR2: DFQATT and SNEGSKA (reference sequence). Here the CDR3 reads CSAGAYGTSGVGVNEQFF. DNA for the CDR3: TGCAGTGCTGGAGCCTACGGGACTAGCGGGGTCGGGGTCAATGAGCAGTTCTTC.

This clonotype appeared many times. The genes are TRBV7-9 and TRBJ1-2; no definite D call. Germline V CDR1 and CDR2: SEHNR, FQNEAQ (reference sequence). CDR3 length: 15 residues. V lost 4 bases and J lost 4, with 16 bases in between. CDR3 amino acids: CASSSETLISYGYTF. For the CDR3, the DNA is TGTGCCAGCAGCTCCGAGACACTCATCTCCTATGGCTACACCTTC.

This clonotype was picked up many times. The chain uses TRBV12-3 or TRBV12-4 and TRBJ2-5; D is unclear. V was trimmed by 3 bases and J by 2 bases, leaving 4 bases between them. CDR3 length: 12 amino acids. CDR3 sequence reads: CASSFRQETQYF. The CDR3 region has the DNA TGTGCCAGCAGTTTCAGGCAAGAGACCCAGTACTTC.

The chain recombines TRBV5-1 with TRBJ1-5; tentative D call: TRBD1 (5 bases). Germline V CDR1 and CDR2: SGHRS, YFSETQ. The V end was cut by 2 bases, the J end by 1 base, with 13 bases between. The CDR3 runs 16 residues. CDR3 protein: CASSLGTDWSNQPQHF. CDR3 in DNA: TGCGCCAGCAGCTTAGGGACCGATTGGAGCAATCAGCCCCAGCATTTT.

A remark on this clonotype: A much more abundant neighbour one base away suggests this may be a read error. This chain connects TRBV27 to TRBJ2-7, with D uncertain. The germline V gene encodes CDR1 MNHEY and CDR2 SMNVEV (reference sequence). The CDR3 runs to 13 residues. The CDR3 DNA is TGTACCAGCAGTCCTTCTCCGGCCTACGAGCAGTACTTC. It yields the protein CTSSPSPAYEQYF.

This clonotype was counted at least ten times. The chain couples TRBV11-1 to TRBJ2-4; 10 bases align to TRBD1. The V segment lost 5 bases and the J segment 2 bases; nucleotides outside the gene matches: 12. The germline CDR1 and CDR2 sequences are SGHAT and FQDESV (reference sequence). There are 18 residues in the CDR3. The DNA for the CDR3 is TGTGCCAGCAGCCCACCCCCCCGGACAGGGGGTACCAAAAACATTCAGTACTTC. Encoded protein: CASSPPPRTGGTKNIQYF.

This clonotype was recorded many times. J is TRBJ2-7 and V is TRBV20-1, with unresolved D. Germline V lookup: CDR1 DFQATT, CDR2 SNEGSKA (reference sequence). Trimming removed 5 bases at V and 0 bases at J, with 14 bases between. This CDR3 comprises 14 residues. CDR3 DNA sequence: TGCAGTGCTCGTGAACCGGGTCGCTCCTACGAGCAGTACTTC. It codes for CSAREPGRSYEQYF.

This clonotype was detected ten times or more. The rearrangement uses TRBV2 and TRBJ2-7, with a possible D match to TRBD1 (5 bases). The CDR3 is 13 residues long. The germline gives CDR1 SNHLY, CDR2 FYNNEI. V shed 7 bases and J shed 0 bases, with 10 bases lying between them. The CDR3 here is CASTLGPSYEQYF. CDR3 bases: TGTGCCAGCACATTGGGGCCCTCCTACGAGCAGTACTTC.

This clonotype was observed at least ten times. The chain links TRBV20-1 to TRBJ2-1; a weak D match, TRBD2 (5 bases). CDR1 is DFQATT, CDR2 SNEGSKA, per germline (reference sequence). The CDR3 totals 14 residues. V lost 5 bases and J lost 6, with 17 bases in between. The CDR3 nucleotides read TGCAGTGCTTATCCCCTCCGGGGAACCAATGAGCAGTTCTTC. Encoded protein: CSAYPLRGTNEQFF.

This clonotype was seen repeatedly, ten times or more. The chain employs TRBV20-1 and TRBJ2-1; the D is unclear. Per germline, CDR1 DFQATT and CDR2 SNEGSKA (reference sequence). Trimming took 6 bases from V and 0 from J, leaving 15 bases between them. The CDR3 covers 15 residues. The CDR3 region is CSARADRSSYNEQFF. CDR3 nucleotide sequence: TGCAGTGCCCGGGCCGACCGCAGCTCCTACAATGAGCAGTTCTTC.

This clonotype was counted at least ten times. This chain uses TRBV29-1 with TRBJ2-7, with D maybe TRBD2 (6 bases). Trimming removed 4 bases at V and 2 bases at J, with 12 bases between. The CDR3 sequence is 13 residues long. Germline assignment: CDR1 SQVTM and CDR2 ANQGSEA. The CDR3, as DNA: TGCAGCGTTGTGTCCGGGGGTCCCTACGAGCAGTACTTC. The encoded protein is CSVVSGGPYEQYF.

Ten or more counts support this clonotype. In DNA form, the CDR3 reads TGCAGTGCTACCAAGGGACAGTTTAGCACAGATACGCAGTATTTT. Amino acid sequence: CSATKGQFSTDTQYF. The gene calls are TRBV20-1 and TRBJ2-3; 7 bases are shared with TRBD1. CDR3 size: 15 residues. Trimming took 4 bases from V and 0 from J; bases not matched to a gene: 7. Looked up from germline, CDR1 is DFQATT and CDR2 is SNEGSKA (reference sequence).

Many counts were recorded for this clonotype. The V call is TRBV28, the J call TRBJ1-3; 9 bases match TRBD1. Germline V gene data show CDR1 as MDHEN and CDR2 as SYDVKM. Unmatched junction bases numbered 10, after V lost 7 bases and J lost 0 bases. This CDR3 spans 17 amino acids. The CDR3 spells CASIEGQGFLSGNTIYF. The CDR3 DNA follows: TGTGCCAGCATTGAGGGACAGGGATTTCTCTCTGGAAACACCATATATTTT. The entire variable domain, with the rest obtained from reference TRBV28 and TRBJ1-3, is as follows: DVKVTQSSRYLVKRTGEKVFLECVQDMDHENMFWYRQDPGLGLRLIYFSYDVKMKEKGDIPEGYSVSREKKERFSLILESASTNQTSMYLCASIEGQGFLSGNTIYFGEGSWLTVV.

This clonotype was detected ten times or more. The chain joins TRBV20-1 to TRBJ1-4, with D unclear. V was cut by 0 bases and J by 7 bases, with 12 bases left in between. This CDR3 is 14 amino acids long. Germline loops: CDR1 DFQATT, CDR2 SNEGSKA (reference sequence). The CDR3 bases are TGCAGTGCTAGAGAATCTGGGTGGGGTGAAAAACTGTTTTTT. Protein product: CSARESGWGEKLFF.

The CDR3 DNA follows: TGTGCCAGCAGCTCGGGGGTGAATAGCGGGGTCTACAATGAGCAGTTCTTC. It translates to CASSSGVNSGVYNEQFF. The V call is TRBV7-8, the J call TRBJ2-1, with TRBD2 matching over 8 bases. The germline CDR1 and CDR2 sequences are SGHVS and FQNEAQ. The CDR3 totals 17 residues. Unmatched junction bases numbered 11, after V lost 4 bases and J lost 3 bases.

This clonotype has a handful of counts. This chain connects TRBV9 to TRBJ2-4; unclear D gene. Trimming pared 0 bases from V and 0 bases from J, leaving 10 bases between. Germline lookup yields CDR1 SGDLS and CDR2 YYNGEE. CDR3 length equals 16 residues. Written as DNA, the CDR3 is TGTGCCAGCAGCGTAGGCGTATCCGAAGCCAAAAACATTCAGTACTTC. Protein product: CASSVGVSEAKNIQYF.

This clonotype was observed many times. This chain uses TRBV7-3 with TRBJ2-1; 7 bases line up with TRBD1. Germline values: CDR1 SGHTA, CDR2 FQGTGA. This CDR3 is 15 amino acids long. The V segment lost 6 bases and the J segment 4 bases; nucleotides outside the gene matches: 9. The CDR3 coding sequence is TGTGCCAGCAGTCGTATGGGGACAGAATACAATGAGCAGTTCTTC. As protein: CASSRMGTEYNEQFF.

This clonotype came up many times. For the CDR3, the DNA is TGCGCCAGCAGCTCTCAACCGGCGCCCTACGAGCAGTACTTC. As protein: CASSSQPAPYEQYF. The chain carries TRBV5-1 and TRBJ2-7; D gene ambiguous. The germline gives CDR1 SGHRS, CDR2 YFSETQ. The length of the CDR3 is 14 residues. V lost 3 bases, J lost 2 bases, and 12 bases lay in between.

This clonotype was counted at least ten times. J is TRBJ1-1 and V is TRBV25-1; D is undetermined. The CDR3 consists of 11 residues. Trimming took off 5 bases at V and 3 bases at J, with 4 bases between the two ends. Germline V CDR1 and CDR2: MGHDK, SYGVNS. The CDR3 DNA sequence: TGTGCCAGCAGTTGGGACACTGAAGCTTTCTTT. Translation gives CASSWDTEAFF.

Many counts were recorded for this clonotype. The chain combines TRBV5-1 with TRBJ1-1; perhaps TRBD1 as D (5 bases). V was trimmed by 4 bases and J by 7 bases, leaving 17 bases between them. The germline CDR1 and CDR2 sequences are SGHRS and YFSETQ. The CDR3 loop spans 14 amino acids. Written as DNA, the CDR3 is TGCGCCAGCAGCGCCTCAGGGTCCGAGAATGAAGCTTTCTTT. Its translation: CASSASGSENEAFF.

Many counts were recorded for this clonotype. The chain joins TRBV6-2 or TRBV6-3 to TRBJ2-6, with 12 bases matching TRBD2. The V and J ends lost 8 bases and 2 bases, in that order; junction bases with no gene match: 10. The CDR3 covers 18 residues. In germline, CDR1 is MNHEY, CDR2 SVGEGT. CDR3 region: CASRRRLAGETGANVLTF. DNA for the CDR3: TGTGCCAGCCGCCGGCGACTAGCGGGAGAGACTGGGGCCAACGTCCTGACTTTC.

This clonotype occurred many times. The chain combines TRBV29-1 with TRBJ2-7, with 7 positions matching TRBD1. Germline values: CDR1 SQVTM, CDR2 ANQGSEA. Trimming cost V 4 bases and J 4 bases; bases outside gene matches: 7. The CDR3 totals 13 residues. CDR3 residues: CSVGNRGQYEQYF. In DNA, the CDR3 is TGCAGCGTTGGGAACAGGGGCCAGTACGAGCAGTACTTC.

This clonotype was seen at least ten times. The chain uses TRBV12-3 or TRBV12-4 and TRBJ2-3; D unresolved. The V and J ends lost 2 bases and 1 base respectively, with 4 bases between them. The CDR3 has 13 residues. CDR3: CASSLFGTDTQYF. The CDR3 nucleotides are TGTGCCAGCAGTTTATTTGGCACAGATACGCAGTATTTT.

This clonotype has ten or more counts. The J gene is TRBJ2-1, the V gene TRBV20-1; D ambiguous. The germline V gene encodes CDR1 DFQATT and CDR2 SNEGSKA (reference sequence). The CDR3 has 13 residues. V was clipped by 5 bases and J by 5 bases, with 13 bases between them. The CDR3 spells CSAAPRRDNEQFF. The DNA of the CDR3 is TGCAGTGCTGCCCCTCGTCGAGACAATGAGCAGTTCTTC.

This clonotype has a count of ten or more. The rearrangement joins TRBV4-3 to TRBJ2-3, with 8 nucleotides matching TRBD2. The CDR3 is made up of 15 amino acids. After removal of 2 bases from V and 7 bases from J, the junction contained 8 bases not matched to a gene. Germline CDR1 and CDR2: LGHNA and YSLEER. This chain's CDR3 is CASSQQSGGAYTQYF. The CDR3 DNA follows: TGCGCCAGCAGCCAACAGAGCGGGGGTGCCTATACGCAGTATTTT.

The sample holds many counts of this clonotype. The CDR3 sequence: CASSFQGLLTDTQYF. The CDR3 DNA follows: TGCGCCAGCAGCTTCCAAGGACTACTCACAGATACGCAGTATTTT. The chain has TRBV5-1 and TRBJ2-3, with a weak D call TRBD2 (6 bases). Between the trimmed V and J ends, which lost 2 bases and 2 bases, there was a span of 12 bases. The CDR3 is 15 amino acids. Looked up from germline, CDR1 is SGHRS and CDR2 is YFSETQ.

This clonotype turned up a few times. The rearrangement joins TRBV20-1 to TRBJ1-5; no clear D. Germline loops: CDR1 DFQATT, CDR2 SNEGSKA (reference sequence). Trimming removed 3 bases at V and 2 bases at J, with 14 bases between. This CDR3 comprises 15 residues. Here the CDR3 reads CSASPLPVGNQPQHF. CDR3 nucleotide sequence: TGCAGTGCTAGCCCTCTCCCAGTAGGCAATCAGCCCCAGCATTTT.

This clonotype was seen many times. This chain links TRBV28 with TRBJ2-7; D is perhaps TRBD1 or TRBD2 (5 bases each). This CDR3 contains 13 residues. Germline values: CDR1 MDHEN, CDR2 SYDVKM. Deletions cut 4 bases from V and 0 bases from J, with 7 bases between. In DNA form, the CDR3 reads TGTGCCAGCAGTTGGGGGAGCTCCTACGAGCAGTACTTC. Protein sequence: CASSWGSSYEQYF.

This clonotype was seen many times. The V and J genes are TRBV15 and TRBJ1-4, with D possibly being TRBD1 (5 bases). The germline V and J ends were trimmed by 2 bases and 0 bases, with 19 bases remaining between them. The CDR3 extends over 19 amino acids. Germline lookup yields CDR1 LNHNV and CDR2 YYDKDF (reference sequence). CDR3 sequence reads: CATSRLPYSRDATNEKLFF. DNA of the CDR3: TGTGCCACCAGCAGACTCCCCTATTCCCGGGACGCAACTAATGAAAAACTGTTTTTT.